The rows below give T cell receptor beta chains drawn from one sample of a study of blood T cell repertoires in COVID-19. Libraries were prepared by immunoSEQ multiplex PCR; TCRdb keeps only in-frame clonotypes and omits some of them. The sample lists about 140,000 clones; 76% were seen once. Sequencing was done on a sample of peripheral blood. The receptors originated from a woman older than 75 with active or convalescent COVID-19. Both conserved end residues are part of each CDR3. The D gene is left open where the match is weak. Part of the rows lack a size; the others show once, few, many or a class for expanded clones.

V gene: TRBV10-3
J gene: TRBJ2-1
D gene: -
CDR3 length: 15
clone size: -
CDR3 protein: CAISEWGVSADEQFF
CDR3 DNA: TGTGCCATCAGTGAGTGGGGGGTTTCGGCCGATGAGCAGTTCTTC

V gene: TRBV5-4
J gene: TRBJ1-2
D gene: TRBD1
CDR3 length: 14
clone size: -
CDR3 protein: CASSDDRDGYGYTF
CDR3 DNA: TGTGCCAGCAGCGATGACAGGGATGGCTATGGCTACACCTTC

V gene: TRBV19
J gene: TRBJ2-4
D gene: TRBD1
CDR3 length: 14
clone size: -
CDR3 protein: CASSPQGVADIQYF
CDR3 DNA: TGTGCCAGTAGTCCTCAGGGGGTTGCGGACATTCAGTACTTC

V gene: TRBV18
J gene: TRBJ1-4
D gene: -
CDR3 length: 13
clone size: many
CDR3 protein: CASSLDIGKKLFF
CDR3 DNA: TGTGCCAGCTCACTGGACATCGGAAAAAAACTGTTTTTT

V gene: TRBV5-1
J gene: TRBJ2-7
D gene: -
CDR3 length: 14
clone size: -
CDR3 protein: CASSLTGDSYEQYF
CDR3 DNA: TGCGCCAGCAGCCTTACCGGGGACTCCTACGAGCAGTACTTC

V gene: TRBV10-3
J gene: TRBJ1-5
D gene: TRBD1
CDR3 length: 15
clone size: -
CDR3 protein: CAISAQGAVGQPQHF
CDR3 DNA: TGTGCCATCAGCGCTCAGGGGGCGGTCGGTCAGCCCCAGCATTTT

V gene: TRBV10-1
J gene: TRBJ1-1
D gene: -
CDR3 length: 15
clone size: -
CDR3 protein: CASSDTPGGGTEAFF
CDR3 DNA: TGCGCCAGCAGTGATACGCCCGGTGGAGGCACTGAAGCTTTCTTT

V gene: TRBV28
J gene: TRBJ1-2
D gene: -
CDR3 length: 13
clone size: -
CDR3 protein: CASINRQYYGYTF
CDR3 DNA: TGTGCCAGCATTAACAGACAGTACTATGGCTACACCTTC

V gene: TRBV6-4
J gene: TRBJ2-3
D gene: TRBD2
CDR3 length: 16
clone size: medium-sized
CDR3 protein: CASSDSSGGASDTQYF
CDR3 DNA: TGTGCCAGCAGTGACTCGAGCGGGGGGGCATCAGATACGCAGTATTTT

V gene: TRBV6-5
J gene: TRBJ1-4
D gene: -
CDR3 length: 15
clone size: -
CDR3 protein: CASSYSGGIGEKLFF
CDR3 DNA: TGTGCCAGCAGTTACTCCGGGGGGATTGGTGAAAAACTGTTTTTT

V gene: TRBV5-4
J gene: TRBJ2-3
D gene: TRBD2
CDR3 length: 15
clone size: -
CDR3 protein: CASSLTSGETDTQYF
CDR3 DNA: TGTGCCAGCAGCTTGACTAGCGGGGAGACAGATACGCAGTATTTT

V gene: TRBV27
J gene: TRBJ2-4
D gene: TRBD1
CDR3 length: 17
clone size: -
CDR3 protein: CASRDRASTLAKNIQYF
CDR3 DNA: TGTGCCAGCAGAGACAGGGCTTCAACGCTAGCCAAAAACATTCAGTACTTC

V gene: TRBV7-2
J gene: TRBJ1-1
D gene: -
CDR3 length: 14
clone size: once
CDR3 protein: CASSSTWGLGEAFF
CDR3 DNA: TGTGCCAGCAGCTCGACTTGGGGGCTGGGTGAAGCTTTCTTT

V gene: TRBV7-3
J gene: TRBJ2-3
D gene: -
CDR3 length: 16
clone size: -
CDR3 protein: CASSLSSTVNTDTQYF
CDR3 DNA: TGTGCCAGCAGCTTAAGTTCGACAGTGAACACAGATACGCAGTATTTT

V gene: TRBV5-6
J gene: TRBJ1-4
D gene: -
CDR3 length: 17
clone size: -
CDR3 protein: CASSLVGDTATNEKLFF
CDR3 DNA: TGTGCCAGCAGCTTGGTCGGGGACACTGCAACTAATGAAAAACTGTTTTTT

V gene: TRBV6-5
J gene: TRBJ1-1
D gene: -
CDR3 length: 11
clone size: -
CDR3 protein: CASSQTYEAFF
CDR3 DNA: TGTGCCAGCAGTCAAACCTATGAAGCTTTCTTT

V gene: TRBV19
J gene: TRBJ2-6
D gene: TRBD1
CDR3 length: 17
clone size: -
CDR3 protein: CASSLRYRGSGANVLTF
CDR3 DNA: TGTGCCAGTAGTCTCCGGTACAGGGGGTCTGGGGCCAACGTCCTGACTTTC

V gene: TRBV6-5
J gene: TRBJ2-7
D gene: TRBD1
CDR3 length: 15
clone size: -
CDR3 protein: CASSYSPGGGYEQYF
CDR3 DNA: TGTGCCAGCAGTTACTCTCCAGGGGGCGGTTACGAGCAGTACTTC

V gene: TRBV7-2
J gene: TRBJ1-4
D gene: -
CDR3 length: 14
clone size: -
CDR3 protein: CASSAPFSREKLFF
CDR3 DNA: TGTGCCAGCAGCGCACCCTTCTCCCGGGAAAAACTGTTTTTT

V gene: TRBV27
J gene: TRBJ1-5
D gene: -
CDR3 length: 15
clone size: -
CDR3 protein: CASSALHRGNQPQHF
CDR3 DNA: TGTGCCAGCAGTGCTCTACACAGGGGCAATCAGCCCCAGCATTTT

V gene: TRBV30
J gene: TRBJ1-1
D gene: TRBD1
CDR3 length: 14
clone size: -
CDR3 protein: CAWRSGGASTEAFF
CDR3 DNA: TGTGCCTGGAGGTCAGGGGGCGCGTCGACTGAAGCTTTCTTT

V gene: TRBV28
J gene: TRBJ1-1
D gene: -
CDR3 length: 15
clone size: -
CDR3 protein: CASSLFGEGDTEAFF
CDR3 DNA: TGTGCCAGCAGTTTATTCGGGGAGGGGGACACTGAAGCTTTCTTT

V gene: TRBV6-5
J gene: TRBJ1-5
D gene: -
CDR3 length: 15
clone size: few
CDR3 protein: CASRSTAHSNQPQHF
CDR3 DNA: TGTGCCAGCAGGTCGACAGCCCATAGCAATCAGCCCCAGCATTTT

V gene: TRBV7-2
J gene: TRBJ2-2
D gene: -
CDR3 length: 13
clone size: -
CDR3 protein: CASSFQGDRELFF
CDR3 DNA: TGTGCCAGCAGCTTCCAGGGCGATCGGGAGCTGTTTTTT

V gene: TRBV7-2
J gene: TRBJ1-2
D gene: -
CDR3 length: 13
clone size: -
CDR3 protein: CASSLGQGFGYTF
CDR3 DNA: TGTGCCAGCAGCTTAGGTCAGGGCTTTGGCTACACCTTC

V gene: TRBV7-8
J gene: TRBJ1-3
D gene: -
CDR3 length: 14
clone size: -
CDR3 protein: CASSFSNSGNTIYF
CDR3 DNA: TGTGCCAGCAGCTTTAGTAACTCTGGAAACACCATATATTTT

V gene: TRBV7-3
J gene: TRBJ2-3
D gene: -
CDR3 length: 14
clone size: -
CDR3 protein: CASSTTPNTDTQYF
CDR3 DNA: TGTGCCAGCAGCACGACACCTAACACAGATACGCAGTATTTT

V gene: TRBV9
J gene: TRBJ1-2
D gene: -
CDR3 length: 13
clone size: -
CDR3 protein: CASSVSVQGGYTF
CDR3 DNA: TGTGCCAGCAGCGTATCGGTCCAGGGTGGCTACACCTTC